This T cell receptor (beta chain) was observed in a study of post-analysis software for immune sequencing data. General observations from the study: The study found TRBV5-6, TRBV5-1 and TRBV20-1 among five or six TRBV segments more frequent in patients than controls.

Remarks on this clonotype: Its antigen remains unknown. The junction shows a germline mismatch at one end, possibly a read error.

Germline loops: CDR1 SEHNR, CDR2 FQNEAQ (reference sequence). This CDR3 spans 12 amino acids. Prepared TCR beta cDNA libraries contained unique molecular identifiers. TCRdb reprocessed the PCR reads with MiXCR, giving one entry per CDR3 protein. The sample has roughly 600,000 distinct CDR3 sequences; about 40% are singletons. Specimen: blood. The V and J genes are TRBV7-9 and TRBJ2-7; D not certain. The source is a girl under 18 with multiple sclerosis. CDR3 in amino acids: CASSAYMDEQYF. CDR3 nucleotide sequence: TGTGCCAGCAGCGCCTACATGGACGAGCAGTACTTT.